The text below deals with one T cell receptor (beta chain). Its specificity is unknown. These data are taken from a study of cytomegalovirus exposure and HLA in healthy donors. General study findings and limits: Roughly even sequencing depth across donors was the assumption behind the presence/absence analyses.

PCR primers comprised 60 Vbeta and 13 Jbeta primers. Clones were sequenced by immunoSEQ multiplex PCR, and TCRdb holds only the in-frame ones, with some missing. The sample consists of approximately 90,000 clones, roughly 8.2% of them appearing once. Sequenced sample: PBMCs. The clonotype was recovered from a man between 45 and 60 years old in good health and CMV-seronegative.

In DNA form, the CDR3 reads TGTGCCAGCAGTCCGCGGAAAGTCACCTACGAGCAGTACTTC. This codes for CASSPRKVTYEQYF. The chain carries TRBV6-1 and TRBJ2-7; D is undetermined. Germline CDR1 MNHNS, CDR2 SASEGT. V lost 5 bases and J lost 2, with 13 bases in between. The CDR3 contains 14 residues.